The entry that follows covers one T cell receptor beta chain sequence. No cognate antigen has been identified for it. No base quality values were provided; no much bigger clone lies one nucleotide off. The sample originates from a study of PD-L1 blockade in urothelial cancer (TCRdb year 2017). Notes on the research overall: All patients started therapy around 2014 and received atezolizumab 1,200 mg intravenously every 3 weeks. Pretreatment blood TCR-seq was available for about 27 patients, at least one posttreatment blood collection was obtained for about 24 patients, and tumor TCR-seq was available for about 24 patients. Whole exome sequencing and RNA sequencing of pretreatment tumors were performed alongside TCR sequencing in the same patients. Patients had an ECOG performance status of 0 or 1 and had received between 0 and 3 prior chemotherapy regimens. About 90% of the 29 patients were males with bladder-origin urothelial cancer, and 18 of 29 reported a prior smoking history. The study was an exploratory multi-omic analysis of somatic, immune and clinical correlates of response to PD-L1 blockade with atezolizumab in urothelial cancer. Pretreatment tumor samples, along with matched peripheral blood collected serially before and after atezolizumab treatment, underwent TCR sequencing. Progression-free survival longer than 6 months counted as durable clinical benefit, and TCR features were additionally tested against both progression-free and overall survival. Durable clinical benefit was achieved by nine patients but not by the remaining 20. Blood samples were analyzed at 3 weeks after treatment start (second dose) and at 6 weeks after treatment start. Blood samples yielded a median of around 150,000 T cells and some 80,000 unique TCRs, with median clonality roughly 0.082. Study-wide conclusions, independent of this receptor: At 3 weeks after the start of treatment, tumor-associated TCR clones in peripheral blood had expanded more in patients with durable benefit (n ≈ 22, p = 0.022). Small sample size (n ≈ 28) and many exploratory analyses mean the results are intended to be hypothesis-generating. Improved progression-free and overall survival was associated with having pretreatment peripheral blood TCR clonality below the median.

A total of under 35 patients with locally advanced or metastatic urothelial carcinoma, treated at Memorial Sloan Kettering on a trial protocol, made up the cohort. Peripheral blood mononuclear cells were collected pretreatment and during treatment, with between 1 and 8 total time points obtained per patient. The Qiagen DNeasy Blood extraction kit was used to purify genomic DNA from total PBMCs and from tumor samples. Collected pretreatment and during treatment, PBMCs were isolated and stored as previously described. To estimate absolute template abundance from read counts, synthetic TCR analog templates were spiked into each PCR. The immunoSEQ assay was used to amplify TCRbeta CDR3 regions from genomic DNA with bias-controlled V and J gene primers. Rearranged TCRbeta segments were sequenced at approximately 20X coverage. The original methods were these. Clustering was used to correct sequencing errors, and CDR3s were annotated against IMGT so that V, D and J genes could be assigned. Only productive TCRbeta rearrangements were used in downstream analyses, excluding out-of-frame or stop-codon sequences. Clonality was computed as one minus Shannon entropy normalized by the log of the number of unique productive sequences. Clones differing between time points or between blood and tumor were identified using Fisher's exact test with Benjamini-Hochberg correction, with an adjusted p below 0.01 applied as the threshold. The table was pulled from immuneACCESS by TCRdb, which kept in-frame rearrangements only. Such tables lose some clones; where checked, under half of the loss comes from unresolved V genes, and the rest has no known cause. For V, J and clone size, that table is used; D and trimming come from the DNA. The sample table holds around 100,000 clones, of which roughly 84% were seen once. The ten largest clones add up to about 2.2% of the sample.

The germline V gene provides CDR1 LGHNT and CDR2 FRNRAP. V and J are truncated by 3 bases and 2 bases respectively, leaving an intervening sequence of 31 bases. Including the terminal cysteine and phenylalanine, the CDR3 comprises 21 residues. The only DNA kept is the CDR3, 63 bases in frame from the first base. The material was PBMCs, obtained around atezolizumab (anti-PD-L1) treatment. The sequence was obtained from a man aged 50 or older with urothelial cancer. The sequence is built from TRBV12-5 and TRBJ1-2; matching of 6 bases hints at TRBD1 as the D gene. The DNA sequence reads TGTGCTAGTGGTTTCTCCTCGAACCGCCTACAGGGAACGGAGGAGAACTATGGCTACACCTTC. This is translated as CASGFSSNRLQGTEENYGYTF. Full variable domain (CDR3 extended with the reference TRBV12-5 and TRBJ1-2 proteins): DARVTQTPRHKVTEMGQEVTMRCQPILGHNTVFWYRQTMMQGLELLAYFRNRAPLDDSGMPKDRFSAEMPDATLATLKIQPSEPRDSAVYFCASGFSSNRLQGTEENYGYTFGSGTRLTVV.